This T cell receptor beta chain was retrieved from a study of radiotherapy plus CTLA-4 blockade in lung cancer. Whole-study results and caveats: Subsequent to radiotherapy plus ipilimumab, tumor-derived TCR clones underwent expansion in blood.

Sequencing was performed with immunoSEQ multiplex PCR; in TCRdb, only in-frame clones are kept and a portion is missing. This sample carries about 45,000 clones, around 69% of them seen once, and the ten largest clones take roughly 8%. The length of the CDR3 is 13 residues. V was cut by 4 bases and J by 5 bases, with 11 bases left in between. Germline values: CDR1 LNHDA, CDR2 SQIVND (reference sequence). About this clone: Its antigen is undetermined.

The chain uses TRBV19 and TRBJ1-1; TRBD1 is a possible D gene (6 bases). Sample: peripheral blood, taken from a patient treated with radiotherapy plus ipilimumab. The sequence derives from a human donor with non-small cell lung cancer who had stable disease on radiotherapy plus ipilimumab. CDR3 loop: CASSRGRRTEAFF. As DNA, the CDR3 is TGTGCCAGTAGTAGGGGGCGCAGGACTGAAGCTTTCTTT.